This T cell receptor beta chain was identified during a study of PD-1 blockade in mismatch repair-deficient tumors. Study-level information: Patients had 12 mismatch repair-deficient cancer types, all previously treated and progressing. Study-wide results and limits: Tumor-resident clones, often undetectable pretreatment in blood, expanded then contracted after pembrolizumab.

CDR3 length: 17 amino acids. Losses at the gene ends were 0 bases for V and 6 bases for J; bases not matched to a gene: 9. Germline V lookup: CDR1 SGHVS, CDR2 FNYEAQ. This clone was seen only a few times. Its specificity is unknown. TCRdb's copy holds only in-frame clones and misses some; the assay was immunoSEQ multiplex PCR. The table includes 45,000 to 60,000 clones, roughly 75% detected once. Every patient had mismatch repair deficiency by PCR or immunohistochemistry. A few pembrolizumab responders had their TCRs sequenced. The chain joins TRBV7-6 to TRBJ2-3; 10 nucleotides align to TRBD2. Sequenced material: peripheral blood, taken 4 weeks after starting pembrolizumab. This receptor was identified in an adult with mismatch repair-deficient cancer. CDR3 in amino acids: CASSLAPSGSGFDTQYF. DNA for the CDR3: TGTGCCAGCAGCTTAGCGCCTAGCGGGAGCGGCTTCGATACGCAGTATTTT.